This T cell receptor (beta chain) derives from a study of blood T cell repertoires in COVID-19. Study details: Spain, Italy and the United States supplied samples that represented acute and convalescent COVID-19.

The V and J ends lost 4 bases and 5 bases respectively, with 7 bases between them. CDR3 length: 13 amino acids. Germline values: CDR1 SGHNT, CDR2 YYREEE (reference sequence). In the original processing: Quantification of nucleated cells was approximated via reference gene primer amplification. Assay used: immunoSEQ multiplex PCR; TCRdb lists only in-frame clones, some missing. V and J calls and clone size follow that table, whereas D and trimming were derived from the DNA. Of approximately 260,000 clones in the sample, 85% to 95% are singletons; the top ten hold approximately 2%. This TCR came from a young woman who had recovered from COVID-19. The sequencing sample was made of PBMCs or T cells enriched from blood (not recorded which). This chain uses TRBV5-4 with TRBJ2-6; D gene uncertain. CDR3 sequence (DNA): TGTGCCAGCAGCCCAGTCTGGGCCAACGTCCTGACTTTC. Translated: CASSPVWANVLTF.